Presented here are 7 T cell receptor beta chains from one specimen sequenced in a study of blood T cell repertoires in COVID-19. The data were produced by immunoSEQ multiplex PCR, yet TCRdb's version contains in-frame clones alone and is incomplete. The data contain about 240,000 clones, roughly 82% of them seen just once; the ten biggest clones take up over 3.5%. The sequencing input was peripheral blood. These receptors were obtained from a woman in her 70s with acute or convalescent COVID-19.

CDR3 nucleotide sequence: TGTGCCAGCAGCCACACCGGGACTAGGGGTTCCTACGAGCAGTACTTC. Its protein is CASSHTGTRGSYEQYF. V usage is TRBV7-9 and J usage is TRBJ2-7; 8 bases match TRBD2. Trimming removed 5 bases from V and 1 base from J; junction bases left unmatched: 10. The CDR3 is 16 amino acids. Germline assignment: CDR1 SEHNR and CDR2 FQNEAQ (reference sequence).

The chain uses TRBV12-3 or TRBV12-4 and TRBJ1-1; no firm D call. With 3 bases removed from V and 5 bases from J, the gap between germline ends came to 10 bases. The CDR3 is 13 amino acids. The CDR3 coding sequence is TGTGCCAGCAGTTTGGGCCTTGCAACTGAAGCTTTCTTT. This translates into CASSLGLATEAFF.

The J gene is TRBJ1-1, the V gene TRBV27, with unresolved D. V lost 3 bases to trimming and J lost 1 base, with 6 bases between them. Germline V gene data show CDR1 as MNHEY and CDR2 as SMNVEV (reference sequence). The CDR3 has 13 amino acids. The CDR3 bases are TGTGCCAGCAGTTTTGGGCAGAACACTGAAGCTTTCTTT. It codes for CASSFGQNTEAFF.

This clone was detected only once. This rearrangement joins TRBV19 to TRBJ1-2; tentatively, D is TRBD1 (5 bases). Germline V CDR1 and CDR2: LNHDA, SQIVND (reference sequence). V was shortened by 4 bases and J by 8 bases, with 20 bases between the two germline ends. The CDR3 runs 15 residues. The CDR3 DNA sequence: TGTGCCAGTAGTACCACAGGCTATGCAAGGCACGGCTACACCTTC. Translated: CASSTTGYARHGYTF.

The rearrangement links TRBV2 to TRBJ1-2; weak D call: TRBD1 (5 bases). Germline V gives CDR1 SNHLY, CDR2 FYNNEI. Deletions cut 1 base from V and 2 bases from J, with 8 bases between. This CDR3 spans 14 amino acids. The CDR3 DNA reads TGTGCCAGCAGTGAAGGGCAGGGCAACTATGGCTACACCTTC. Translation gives CASSEGQGNYGYTF.

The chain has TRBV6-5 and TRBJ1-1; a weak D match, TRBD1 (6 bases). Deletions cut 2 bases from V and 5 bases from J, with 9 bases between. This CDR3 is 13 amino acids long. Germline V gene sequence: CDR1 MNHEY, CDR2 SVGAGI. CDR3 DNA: TGTGCCAGCAGTTACGGGGACACTACTGAAGCTTTCTTT. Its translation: CASSYGDTTEAFF.

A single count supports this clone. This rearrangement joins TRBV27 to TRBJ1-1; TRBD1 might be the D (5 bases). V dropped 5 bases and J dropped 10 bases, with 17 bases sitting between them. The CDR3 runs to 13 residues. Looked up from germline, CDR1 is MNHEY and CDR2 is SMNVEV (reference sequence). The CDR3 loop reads CASSRAGMIGAFF. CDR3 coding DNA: TGTGCCAGCAGTCGGGCAGGGATGATTGGAGCTTTCTTT.